These T cell receptor beta chains were read from a single sample in a study of OX40 agonist ivuxolimab in advanced cancers. TCRdb's table, derived via immunoSEQ multiplex PCR, lists solely in-frame clones and lacks some. The sample lists 60,000 to 80,000 clones, approximately 81% occurring once. The sequences come from CD4+ or CD8+ T cells sorted from blood, collected in a trial of the OX40 agonist ivuxolimab. The receptors here all came from an adult with an advanced solid tumor such as melanoma, head and neck, liver or kidney cancer. The CDR3 runs from the conserved cysteine through the conserved F or W. The order of the fields is V gene, J gene, CDR3 protein.

>TRBV14|TRBJ1-2
CASSQDSRGRGYTF
>TRBV29-1|TRBJ1-1
CSVEILGGQYTEAFF
>TRBV6-6|TRBJ2-7
CASRTGTEAYEQYF
>TRBV6-6|TRBJ1-1
CASSKAPQGVGTEAFF
>TRBV2|TRBJ2-1
CASRYYNEQFF
>TRBV7-8|TRBJ2-7
CASSPHRGPSYEQYF
>TRBV29-1|TRBJ2-5
CSVGFWREGETQYF
>TRBV5-1|TRBJ1-1
CASSFSQGAAEAFF
>TRBV7-3|TRBJ2-2
CASSLSRDRLLGAGELFF
>TRBV7-9|TRBJ2-7
CASSSWTAYEQYF
>TRBV7-2|TRBJ2-2
CASSQRRSTGELFF
>TRBV7-2|TRBJ1-5
CASSPTGDNQPQHF
>TRBV4-1|TRBJ2-2
CASSQGGQVTGELFF
>TRBV19|TRBJ2-3
CASSIDADTQYF
>TRBV11-2|TRBJ2-5
CASSLLIAGGQETQYF
>TRBV5-1|TRBJ2-3
CASSRRGLSTDTQYF
>TRBV29-1|TRBJ1-2
CSVAKDGYYGYTF
>TRBV5-1|TRBJ2-7
CASSLTPGGTSGTYEQYF
>TRBV7-9|NA
CASSLATSGRGYEQYF
>TRBV6-6|TRBJ1-4
CASSYSRARGEKLFF
>TRBV18|TRBJ1-4
CASSPRENEKLFF
>TRBV6-5|TRBJ2-1
CASSNRAGGPHEQFF
>TRBV6-1|TRBJ1-1
CASSRDRGLNTEAFF
>TRBV28|TRBJ1-5
CASSLIGGLRQPQHF
>TRBV7-9|TRBJ2-1
CASSPRGASGGVNEQFF
>TRBV5-6|TRBJ2-7
CASSPTGTYEQYF
>TRBV4-1|NA
CASSLGTEGEQYF
>TRBV6-1|TRBJ1-1
CASSEVAGQGLGAFF